One and the same sample provided the 6 T cell receptor beta chains below, sequenced in a study of OX40 agonist ivuxolimab in advanced cancers. The assay was immunoSEQ multiplex PCR, and TCRdb's table has in-frame clones only and misses some. The sample gives about 19,000 clones, 70% to 90% of which show up once; more than 10% is in the top ten. The specimen comprised CD4+ or CD8+ T cells sorted from blood, sampled in a trial of the OX40 agonist ivuxolimab. The origin of the receptors is an adult with an advanced solid tumor such as melanoma, head and neck, liver or kidney cancer.

The gene calls are TRBV5-8 and TRBJ1-2; D uncertain. The V and J ends lost 0 bases and 4 bases respectively, with 10 bases between them. CDR3 length: 14 residues. CDR1 is SGHTS and CDR2 is YDEGEE in the germline V gene. The CDR3 reads CASSLVGRSYGYTF. The CDR3 coding sequence is TGTGCCAGCAGCTTGGTTGGGCGGAGCTATGGCTACACCTTC.

This sequence joins TRBV6-1 and TRBJ1-1; D is uncertain. The CDR3 length is 12 residues. The germline V and J ends were trimmed by 7 bases and 5 bases, with 11 bases remaining between them. Looked up from germline, CDR1 is MNHNS and CDR2 is SASEGT. CDR3 loop: CASKDWATEAFF. CDR3 in DNA: TGTGCCAGCAAAGATTGGGCGACTGAAGCTTTCTTT.

The CDR3 nucleotides are TGTGCCAGCAGTTACCCGGCGGGAGGGCCCCACGAGCAGTACTTC. Amino acids: CASSYPAGGPHEQYF. This chain connects TRBV6-5 to TRBJ2-7, with TRBD2 identical over 9 bases. Germline V gives CDR1 MNHEY, CDR2 SVGAGI. Germline trimming cut 2 bases from V and 5 bases from J; bases unmatched to any gene: 7. There are 15 residues in the CDR3.

This sequence joins TRBV14 and TRBJ2-4; D might be TRBD2 (5 bases). The CDR3 loop spans 12 amino acids. CDR1 and CDR2 from the germline V gene are SGHDN and FVKESK. V shed 0 bases and J shed 9 bases, with 6 bases lying between them. CDR3 protein: CASSQERAIQYF. CDR3 coding DNA: TGTGCCAGCAGCCAAGAGAGGGCCATTCAGTACTTC.

V is TRBV28 and J is TRBJ2-1, with 7 bases lining up with TRBD2. The junction had 4 bases not matched to a gene; V was cut back by 5 bases and J by 3 bases. The CDR3 sequence is 14 residues long. Germline lookup yields CDR1 MDHEN and CDR2 SYDVKM. CDR3 region: CASSLAAYYNEQFF. The CDR3 nucleotides are TGTGCCAGCAGTCTAGCGGCGTACTACAATGAGCAGTTCTTC.

In its sample, this clone was seen a few times. J is TRBJ1-1 and V is TRBV9; 11 nucleotides match TRBD1. Germline V gene lookup returns CDR1 SGDLS and CDR2 YYNGEE. V lost 0 bases, J lost 5 bases, and 0 bases stayed unmatched. The CDR3 is made up of 14 amino acids. CDR3 sequence reads: CASSVGDRGTEAFF. The DNA for the CDR3 is TGTGCCAGCAGCGTAGGGGACAGGGGGACTGAAGCTTTCTTT.